The present entry profiles one T cell receptor beta chain with its context. This sample is part of a study of T cell responses to AZD1222 COVID-19 vaccine. The wider study: Researchers grouped second doses given at about 4 or about 12 weeks into one pool.

TCRdb's table, derived via immunoSEQ multiplex PCR, lists solely in-frame clones and lacks some. The sample lists 150,000 or so clones, 89% occurring once. Trimming shortened V by 3 bases and J by 8 bases, and 15 bases separated the two germline ends. This CDR3 is built from 14 residues. Germline V gene sequence: CDR1 MRHNA, CDR2 SNTAGT. This chain joins TRBV6-4 and TRBJ2-3; D not resolved. This sequence originates from an adult in good health. The input for sequencing was peripheral blood, taken on day 0 of AZD1222 vaccination. CDR3 coding DNA: TGTGCCAGCAGTGAAGGGCTTGAGATGGGTACGCAGTATTTT. As protein: CASSEGLEMGTQYF.